This passage covers 16 T cell receptor beta chains from one sample sequenced in a study of blood T cell repertoires in COVID-19. Method: immunoSEQ multiplex PCR; TCRdb's copy keeps in-frame clones and lacks some. This sample has roughly 250,000 clones, with approximately 90% found just once. Sequencing input: PBMCs or T cells enriched from blood (not recorded which). The receptors come from a human donor in a cohort exposed to, infected with or recovered from COVID-19 (not recorded which). The donor label of this sample is uncertain.

Here the CDR3 DNA reads TGCGCCAGCAGCTCGGGAGAGTCGGCGACCCAGTACTTC. It encodes CASSSGESATQYF. This chain connects TRBV5-1 to TRBJ2-5; weak D call: TRBD2 (6 bases). This CDR3 region has 13 residues. Looked up from germline, CDR1 is SGHRS and CDR2 is YFSETQ. Between the trimmed V and J ends, which lost 3 bases and 7 bases, there was a span of 13 bases.

J is TRBJ2-7 and V is TRBV9; 10 nucleotides match TRBD2. This CDR3 region has 15 residues. CDR1 and CDR2 from the germline V gene are SGDLS and YYNGEE. J gave up 0 bases and V 3 bases, and 3 bases lay outside the gene matches. CDR3 nucleotides: TGTGCCAGCAGCGCTAGCGGGGGAAGCTCCTACGAGCAGTACTTC. It is translated as CASSASGGSSYEQYF.

This clone was detected only once. V usage is TRBV11-1 and J usage is TRBJ2-7; 10 bases align to TRBD2. The CDR3 consists of 15 residues. V trimming: 7 bases; J trimming: 4 bases; junction bases outside the gene matches: 10. Germline V gene lookup returns CDR1 SGHAT and CDR2 FQDESV (reference sequence). CDR3 loop: CASTWGTSEIYEQYF. The DNA of the CDR3 is TGTGCCAGCACCTGGGGGACTAGCGAAATTTACGAGCAGTACTTC. Combining the CDR3 with reference TRBV11-1 and TRBJ2-7 gives the whole variable domain EAEVAQSPRYKITEKSQAVAFWCDPISGHATLYWYRQILGQGPELLVQFQDESVVDDSQLPKDRFSAERLKGVDSTLKIQPAELGDSAMYLCASTWGTSEIYEQYFGPGTRLTVT.

Only one count was recorded for this clone. The V gene is TRBV21-1, the J gene TRBJ2-3; no check of the table's D call, TRBD2, against the DNA was made. TRBV21-1 is annotated as a pseudogene. The CDR3 runs 14 residues. CDR3 coding DNA: TGTGCCAGCAGCAAGGGGTTGGAGGCAGATACGCAGTATTTT. Translated: CASSKGLEADTQYF.

The V gene is TRBV2, the J gene TRBJ1-1; D not certain. CDR3 length: 17 residues. Trimming shortened V by 0 bases and J by 2 bases, and 16 bases separated the two germline ends. From germline, CDR1 is SNHLY and CDR2 FYNNEI. The DNA for the CDR3 is TGTGCCAGCAGTGAAGCGCCCTCAATAGCGGTAAACACTGAAGCTTTCTTT. This codes for CASSEAPSIAVNTEAFF.

This sequence joins TRBV18 and TRBJ1-2; D call uncertain. The CDR3 covers 14 residues. CDR1 KGHSH and CDR2 LQKENI come from the germline V gene. The V end was cut by 3 bases, the J end by 8 bases, with 16 bases between. The CDR3 DNA follows: TGTGCCAGCTCACCCGGCACGGGTGCGAGAGGCTACACCTTC. Translating gives CASSPGTGARGYTF.

This chain uses TRBV28 with TRBJ2-1; TRBD2 might be the D (7 bases). The CDR3 is 15 residues long. Trimming took off 8 bases at V and 4 bases at J, with 18 bases between the two ends. Germline V gives CDR1 MDHEN, CDR2 SYDVKM. CDR3 loop: CASSEGGANYNEQFF. CDR3 sequence (DNA): TGTGCCAGCTCAGAGGGGGGGGCGAATTACAATGAGCAGTTCTTC.

The rearrangement links TRBV6-1 to TRBJ2-1; D is unresolved. CDR1 is MNHNS, CDR2 SASEGT, per germline. This CDR3 region has 15 residues. V was shortened by 0 bases and J by 3 bases, with 9 bases between the two germline ends. CDR3 sequence: CASSEAPESYNEQFF. CDR3 coding DNA: TGTGCCAGCAGTGAAGCACCGGAGAGCTACAATGAGCAGTTCTTC.

The chain combines TRBV20-1 with TRBJ1-5; 8 positions match TRBD1. The length of the CDR3 is 14 residues. V lost 3 bases to trimming and J lost 3 bases; unmatched junction nucleotides: 4. CDR1 is DFQATT, CDR2 SNEGSKA, per germline (reference sequence). This CDR3 is CSASDRGPNQPQHF. The CDR3 coding sequence is TGCAGTGCTAGTGACAGGGGACCCAATCAGCCCCAGCATTTT.

The chain joins TRBV19 to TRBJ1-1, with D perhaps TRBD1 (6 bases). V was cut by 6 bases and J by 1 base, with 12 bases left in between. Germline CDR1 LNHDA, CDR2 SQIVND (reference sequence). The CDR3 covers 14 residues. The CDR3 loop reads CASRPLGANTEAFF. CDR3 nucleotide sequence: TGTGCCAGTAGGCCCCTGGGGGCGAACACTGAAGCTTTCTTT.

This chain connects TRBV27 to TRBJ2-5, with 8 bases identical to TRBD1. The CDR3 length is 15 residues. V lost 4 bases, J lost 7 bases, and 11 bases stayed unmatched. The germline gives CDR1 MNHEY, CDR2 SMNVEV (reference sequence). Written as DNA, the CDR3 is TGTGCCAGCAGTTCCAGGGGGCCCGCCGCAGGGACCCAGTACTTC. It specifies CASSSRGPAAGTQYF.

CDR3 protein: CASSSTAGPNEQFF. In DNA form, the CDR3 reads TGTGCCAGCAGCAGTACGGCGGGACCCAATGAGCAGTTCTTC. V usage is TRBV11-3 and J usage is TRBJ2-1, with D perhaps matching TRBD2 (6 bases). Trimming stripped 5 bases from V and 6 bases from J, with 14 bases between. In germline, CDR1 is SGHNT, CDR2 YENEEA. The CDR3 is 14 residues long.

The rearrangement joins TRBV11-1 to TRBJ2-3; TRBD2 is a possible D gene (5 bases). From germline, CDR1 is SGHAT and CDR2 FQDESV (reference sequence). There are 16 residues in the CDR3. Trimming left V 1 base short and J 1 base short, with 12 bases between. CDR3 nucleotide sequence: TGTGCCAGCAGCTTAGACCTAGCTGAGCGCACAGATACGCAGTATTTT. It is translated as CASSLDLAERTDTQYF.

The chain uses TRBV29-1 and TRBJ1-1; maybe TRBD1 (5 bases). The length of the CDR3 is 12 residues. The V end lost 0 bases, the J end lost 12 bases, and 14 bases lay between the germline ends. Germline V lookup: CDR1 SQVTM, CDR2 ANQGSEA. CDR3 amino acids: CSVEEGPPNPFF. The CDR3 coding sequence is TGCAGCGTTGAAGAGGGGCCTCCTAACCCTTTCTTT. Full variable domain (rest looked up from reference TRBV29-1 and TRBJ1-1): SAVISQKPSRDICQRGTSLTIQCQVDSQVTMMFWYRQQPGQSLTLIATANQGSEATYESGFVIDKFPISRPNLTFSTLTVSNMSPEDSSIYLCSVEEGPPNPFFGQGTRLTVV.

This chain joins TRBV28 and TRBJ1-5; 9 bases line up with TRBD1. Trimming took 8 bases from V and 3 from J; bases not matched to a gene: 11. Germline V gene data show CDR1 as MDHEN and CDR2 as SYDVKM. The CDR3 extends over 16 amino acids. The CDR3 DNA follows: TGTGCCAGCCAGTCCGGGACAGGGAGAGTCAATCAGCCCCAGCATTTT. Encoded protein: CASQSGTGRVNQPQHF.

The chain has TRBV5-5 and TRBJ2-3; 7 bases fit TRBD1. Germline loops: CDR1 SGHKS, CDR2 YYEKEE (reference sequence). V shed 6 bases, J shed 4 bases, and the junction held 17 bases outside the gene matches. The CDR3 is 17 amino acids. As DNA, the CDR3 is TGTGCCAGCATCTCCCGGGGCCGACAGGGAAAATCAGATACGCAGTATTTT. It encodes CASISRGRQGKSDTQYF.